Below, one TCR beta chain is given with its context. The antigen is undetermined. The data stem from a study of identifying expanded T cells in peripheral blood. Study-wide results and limits: About 1.2 clones differed between technical replicates, versus approximately 17 and 20 over time. Variance in clone template counts between roughly 2-week samples significantly increased with total template count across all healthy donors.

No infections or other immune events were documented during collection. Sequenced by immunoSEQ multiplex PCR; TCRdb stores in-frame clones only, minus some. The sample has about 100,000 clones; about 83% are singletons. Sequenced sample: blood. The sequence was collected from a person between 18 and 69 years old in good health.

This CDR3 reads CASSLNRANTEAFF. In nucleotides, the CDR3 is TGCGCCAGCAGCTTAAACAGGGCGAACACTGAAGCTTTCTTT. V and J are TRBV5-1 and TRBJ1-1; weak D call: TRBD1 (6 bases). Between the trimmed V and J ends, which lost 2 bases and 1 base, there was a span of 9 bases. This CDR3 contains 14 residues. Looked up from germline, CDR1 is SGHRS and CDR2 is YFSETQ.